These 23 T cell receptor beta chains were all obtained from the same sample, sequenced in a study of technical replicates of blood from a handful of donors. Libraries were prepared by immunoSEQ multiplex PCR; TCRdb keeps only in-frame clonotypes and omits some of them. The table lists 53,000 or so clones, approximately 86% of them singletons. Sequencing was done on a sample of PBMCs. The receptor set was obtained from a human donor in good health. Some clones in this sample may be carry-over from other donors' samples.

This clone was seen just once. V and J are TRBV6-6 and TRBJ2-1; TRBD1 aligns across 7 bases. V was pared by 7 bases and J by 5 bases, with 5 bases of the junction left unmatched. The germline gives CDR1 MNHNY, CDR2 SVGAGI (reference sequence). This CDR3 has 13 amino acids. The CDR3 loop is CASTGTGDNEQFF. The CDR3 DNA reads as TGTGCCAGCACGGGAACAGGGGACAATGAGCAGTTCTTC.

The chain recombines TRBV27 with TRBJ1-1; 7 bases agree with TRBD1. Germline trimming cut 1 base from V and 3 bases from J; bases unmatched to any gene: 5. The CDR3 runs 15 residues. CDR1 is MNHEY and CDR2 is SMNVEV in the germline V gene (reference sequence). Here the CDR3 DNA reads TGTGCCAGCAGTTTATTCCCCGGACAGGACACTGAAGCTTTCTTT. It translates to CASSLFPGQDTEAFF.

This clone has only one observation. The rearrangement links TRBV7-2 to TRBJ2-7, with TRBD2 matching 10 bases. This CDR3 has 18 residues. Trimming at V came to 5 bases and at J to 3 bases, leaving 16 bases not matched to a gene. Germline CDR1 is SGHTA and CDR2 is FQGNSA. DNA for the CDR3: TGTGCCAGCAGCCCCCTGGGGCTAGCGGGAGAACGGATCTACGAGCAGTACTTC. As protein: CASSPLGLAGERIYEQYF. The variable domain in full, completed from reference TRBV7-2 and TRBJ2-7, reads GAGVSQSPSNKVTEKGKDVELRCDPISGHTALYWYRQSLGQGLEFLIYFQGNSAPDKSGLPSDRFSAERTGGSVSTLTIQRTQQEDSAVYLCASSPLGLAGERIYEQYFGPGTRLTVT.

V is TRBV7-2 and J is TRBJ1-1; the D gene is possibly TRBD1 (5 bases). There are 14 residues in the CDR3. Trimming removed 4 bases at V and 5 bases at J, with 14 bases between. Germline loops: CDR1 SGHTA, CDR2 FQGNSA. The CDR3 loop reads CASSSSGRGTEAFF. The CDR3 DNA reads as TGTGCCAGCAGCTCCTCGGGTCGGGGGACTGAAGCTTTCTTT.

The chain is built from TRBV29-1 and TRBJ2-1; tentative D call: TRBD1 (6 bases). Germline values: CDR1 SQVTM, CDR2 ANQGSEA. This CDR3 has 15 residues. The V end lost 1 base, the J end lost 4 bases, and 14 bases lay between the germline ends. The CDR3 nucleotides read TGCAGCGTTGAAGGCACAGGGAAGGGTTACAATGAGCAGTTCTTC. It specifies CSVEGTGKGYNEQFF.

This rearrangement joins TRBV4-3 to TRBJ2-3; weak D call: TRBD2 (6 bases). CDR3 length: 15 residues. Per the germline V gene, CDR1 is LGHNA and CDR2 is YSLEER. Trimming pared 4 bases from V and 1 base from J, leaving 12 bases between. This CDR3 reads CASSPRPGGTDTQYF. As DNA, the CDR3 is TGCGCCAGCAGCCCGCGGCCGGGGGGCACAGATACGCAGTATTTT.

The J gene is TRBJ1-1, the V gene TRBV5-5, with a weak D call TRBD1 (5 bases). V lost 3 bases and J lost 5, with 20 bases in between. Germline-derived CDR1 and CDR2 are SGHKS and YYEKEE (reference sequence). The CDR3 is 16 residues long. The DNA of the CDR3 is TGTGCCAGCAGCTCCATCGGGTCGACGGGGGGGACTGAAGCTTTCTTT. Encoded protein: CASSSIGSTGGTEAFF.

V is TRBV6-5 and J is TRBJ2-2; TRBD1 aligns across 9 bases. The CDR3 sequence is 15 residues long. The germline V gene has CDR1 MNHEY and CDR2 SVGAGI. With V trimmed by 6 bases and J by 3 bases, 5 bases remained unmatched. CDR3: CASRNRGRDTGELFF. DNA of the CDR3: TGTGCCAGCAGAAACAGGGGGCGAGACACCGGGGAGCTGTTTTTT.

The rearrangement links TRBV7-9 to TRBJ1-2; the D gene is possibly TRBD1 (5 bases). Trimming cost V 5 bases and J 2 bases, with 9 bases left between them. This CDR3 is built from 13 residues. Germline V gene sequence: CDR1 SEHNR, CDR2 FQNEAQ (reference sequence). The CDR3, as DNA: TGTGCCAGCAGCACAGACAGAAACTATGGCTACACCTTC. Its protein product is CASSTDRNYGYTF.

The chain has TRBV5-4 and TRBJ2-3, with 10 nucleotides matching TRBD2. Per the germline V gene, CDR1 is SGHNT and CDR2 is YYREEE (reference sequence). The CDR3 loop spans 18 amino acids. V lost 7 bases and J lost 0; bases outside the gene matches: 14. The CDR3 loop is CASFRDGSGGSSTDTQYF. The CDR3 region has the DNA TGTGCCAGCTTCCGGGATGGTAGCGGGGGGTCTAGCACAGATACGCAGTATTTT.

J is TRBJ2-1 and V is TRBV6-5; 9 bases map to TRBD1. Losses at the gene ends were 7 bases for V and 13 bases for J; bases not matched to a gene: 8. There are 12 residues in the CDR3. Germline lookup yields CDR1 MNHEY and CDR2 SVGAGI. CDR3 sequence (DNA): TGTGCCAGCACAAAAACAGGGGGCCCCCAGTTCTTC. Translating it yields CASTKTGGPQFF.

The chain couples TRBV7-9 to TRBJ1-6, with a possible D match to TRBD1 (6 bases). The V and J ends lost 5 bases and 5 bases respectively, with 10 bases between them. The CDR3 consists of 14 residues. Germline V gene lookup returns CDR1 SEHNR and CDR2 FQNEAQ (reference sequence). CDR3 amino acids: CASSPDRNNSPLHF. For the CDR3, the DNA is TGTGCCAGCAGCCCGGACAGAAATAATTCACCCCTCCACTTT. Based on the CDR3 plus reference TRBV7-9 and TRBJ1-6, the full variable domain is DTGVSQNPRHKITKRGQNVTFRCDPISEHNRLYWYRQTLGQGPEFLTYFQNEAQLEKSRLLSDRFSAERPKGSFSTLEIQRTEQGDSAMYLCASSPDRNNSPLHFGNGTRLTVT.

The sample holds one count of this clone. V gene TRBV6-4 combines with J gene TRBJ2-2; 8 nucleotides match TRBD1. The CDR3 sequence is 15 residues long. V shed 5 bases and J 6 bases; nucleotides not matched to a gene: 8. Germline CDR1 MRHNA, CDR2 SNTAGT. CDR3 DNA sequence: TGTGCCAGCAGTTCGGACAGGGAGCCGGCCGGGGAGCTGTTTTTT. This codes for CASSSDREPAGELFF.

This clone has only one observation. The J gene is TRBJ1-2, the V gene TRBV19; no clear D. The germline V gene has CDR1 LNHDA and CDR2 SQIVND (reference sequence). The V gene lost 10 bases and the J gene lost 4 bases, with 19 bases spanning the gap. The CDR3 spans 14 residues. CDR3 nucleotide sequence: TGTGCCACCGCCCCCGGTTTGGGCGCCTATGGCTACACCTTC. Translating it yields CATAPGLGAYGYTF. Variable domain in full (rest from reference TRBV19 and TRBJ1-2): DGGITQSPKYLFRKEGQNVTLSCEQNLNHDAMYWYRQDPGQGLRLIYYSQIVNDFQKGDIAEGYSVSREKKESFPLTVTSAQKNPTAFYLCATAPGLGAYGYTFGSGTRLTVV.

The chain combines TRBV2 with TRBJ2-7; D uncertain. This CDR3 region has 14 residues. Germline loops: CDR1 SNHLY, CDR2 FYNNEI. V gave up 5 bases and J gave up 3 bases, with 14 bases separating them. CDR3 DNA: TGTGCCAGCAGTTCCGGGTCATACATCTACGAGCAGTACTTC. Amino acids: CASSSGSYIYEQYF.

The chain recombines TRBV5-1 with TRBJ2-5, with D possibly TRBD2 on 6 matching bases. Germline V lookup: CDR1 SGHRS, CDR2 YFSETQ. The CDR3 spans 14 residues. Trimming stripped 3 bases from V and 5 bases from J, with 14 bases between. The CDR3 DNA reads as TGCGCCAGCAGCTCGGGACTCCTCGCGGAGACCCAGTACTTC. This encodes CASSSGLLAETQYF.

This rearrangement joins TRBV4-3 to TRBJ2-7, with D tentatively TRBD1 (5 bases). The CDR3 contains 13 residues. CDR1 is LGHNA and CDR2 is YSLEER in the germline V gene. V shed 0 bases and J shed 6 bases, with 9 bases lying between them. The CDR3 sequence is CASSQDREREQYF. The CDR3 DNA reads as TGCGCCAGCAGCCAAGACAGGGAACGCGAGCAGTACTTC.

This clone was recorded once. The chain has TRBV6-6 and TRBJ1-1, with 9 bases lining up with TRBD1. V lost 5 bases and J lost 6; bases outside the gene matches: 10. Germline V CDR1 and CDR2: MNHNY, SVGAGI (reference sequence). The CDR3 has 15 amino acids. CDR3 DNA: TGTGCCAGCAGTCTAGGGACAGGGTTTGTGTCTGAAGCTTTCTTT. Protein sequence: CASSLGTGFVSEAFF.

This clone was counted a single time. J is TRBJ1-4 and V is TRBV5-1; D might be TRBD1 (6 bases). Germline-derived CDR1 and CDR2 are SGHRS and YFSETQ. Trimming took 3 bases from V and 8 from J, leaving 14 bases between them. This CDR3 has 14 amino acids. CDR3 amino acids: CASSSGQSGEKLFF. Here the CDR3 DNA reads TGCGCCAGCAGCTCTGGACAGTCGGGAGAAAAACTGTTTTTT. Combining the CDR3 with reference TRBV5-1 and TRBJ1-4 gives the whole variable domain KAGVTQTPRYLIKTRGQQVTLSCSPISGHRSVSWYQQTPGQGLQFLFEYFSETQRNKGNFPGRFSGRQFSNSRSEMNVSTLELGDSALYLCASSSGQSGEKLFFGSGTQLSVL.

The V and J genes are TRBV6-1 and TRBJ1-1; D is uncertain. The CDR3 runs 14 residues. V was pared by 6 bases and J by 0 bases, with 11 bases between. Germline V gene data show CDR1 as MNHNS and CDR2 as SASEGT. Written as DNA, the CDR3 is TGTGCCAGCAGCCGTGTGGGCATGAACACTGAAGCTTTCTTT. Protein: CASSRVGMNTEAFF.

CDR3 DNA: TGTGCCATCAGTGCCCCCGGGACTGCCTCCTACGAGCAGTACTTC. The encoded protein is CAISAPGTASYEQYF. The chain has TRBV10-3 and TRBJ2-7, with D perhaps TRBD2 (6 bases). This CDR3 comprises 15 residues. The V and J ends lost 4 bases and 0 bases respectively, with 13 bases between them. The V gene's germline CDR1 is ENHRY and CDR2 SYGVKD.

J is TRBJ2-1 and V is TRBV2, with 12 positions matching TRBD2. CDR3 length equals 15 residues. V gave up 5 bases and J gave up 9 bases; unmatched junction bases: 8. Germline CDR1 SNHLY, CDR2 FYNNEI. DNA for the CDR3: TGTGCCAGCAGTTCTACTAGCGGGGGGCGCGGTGAGCAGTTCTTC. This gives the protein CASSSTSGGRGEQFF.

The chain has TRBV10-2 and TRBJ1-1; 7 nucleotides agree with TRBD1. Germline CDR1 is WSHSY and CDR2 is SAAADI. After removal of 6 bases from V and 1 base from J, the junction contained 2 bases not matched to a gene. The CDR3 totals 13 residues. CDR3 protein: CASRWDRNTEAFF. CDR3 nucleotides: TGCGCCAGCAGGTGGGACAGGAACACTGAAGCTTTCTTT.